The next 25 T cell receptor beta chains were all read from a single sample in a study of T cells in Graves' hyperthyroidism and ophthalmopathy (dated by TCRdb to about 2019). Libraries were built with multiplex PCR. The run used an Illumina HiSeq 2000. TCR beta CDR3 regions were amplified from RNA transcripts. A first-round RT-PCR of the TCR CDR3 used the HTBI primer set with the Qiagen OneStep RT-PCR kit. The public reads were run again by TCRdb, first through fastp at Q25 and then through MiXCR, and only productive beta chains were kept. Rows with a matching CDR3 protein are joined into one entry that keeps the most common DNA and genes. This sample gives a few hundred thousand distinct CDR3 sequences in total; about 13% of them show up just once. The top ten hold around a tenth of the sample. The sample consisted of blood. The receptor set was obtained from a woman aged 18-29 years with Graves' hyperthyroidism.

The V call is TRBV19, the J call TRBJ2-1, with D unresolved. CDR1 and CDR2 from the germline V gene are LNHDA and SQIVND (reference sequence). V gave up 6 bases and J gave up 10 bases, with 13 bases separating them. The CDR3 length is 12 residues. The chain's CDR3 is CASRRDSVEQFF. In nucleotides, the CDR3 is TGTGCCAGTAGGAGAGATTCGGTAGAGCAGTTCTTC.

This clonotype has ten or more counts. The chain combines TRBV7-9 with TRBJ2-5, with a possible D match to TRBD2 (6 bases). Germline CDR1 is SEHNR and CDR2 is FQNEAQ (reference sequence). The V end was cut by 1 base, the J end by 2 bases, with 14 bases between. There are 16 residues in the CDR3. CDR3 sequence: CASSLGSLAGQETQYF. The CDR3 nucleotides read TGTGCCAGCAGCTTAGGCAGTCTCGCGGGACAAGAGACCCAGTACTTC.

The V and J genes are TRBV20-1 and TRBJ2-5; 15 bases are a match to TRBD2. The CDR3 sequence is 18 residues long. CDR1 DFQATT and CDR2 SNEGSKA come from the germline V gene (reference sequence). After removal of 0 bases from V and 4 bases from J, the junction contained 9 bases not matched to a gene. CDR3 sequence: CSARDQGGLAGGSETQYF. DNA for the CDR3: TGCAGTGCTAGAGATCAGGGGGGACTAGCGGGAGGATCAGAGACCCAGTACTTC.

This clonotype was seen ten or more times. The chain has TRBV11-2 and TRBJ2-1, with TRBD2 identical over 15 bases. The CDR3 runs to 16 residues. Looked up from germline, CDR1 is SGHAT and CDR2 is FQNNGV. With 5 bases clipped from V and 8 bases from J, the junction kept 7 bases outside the gene matches. The CDR3 is CASSGLAGGLGDEQFF. In DNA, the CDR3 is TGTGCCAGCAGCGGACTAGCGGGAGGGCTGGGGGATGAGCAGTTCTTC.

This clonotype was observed a handful of times. This chain uses TRBV19 with TRBJ2-7, with 8 bases identical to TRBD1. CDR1 is LNHDA and CDR2 is SQIVND in the germline V gene (reference sequence). Trimming at V came to 4 bases and at J to 2 bases, leaving 7 bases not matched to a gene. The CDR3 sequence is 15 residues long. The CDR3 spells CASSTRDRPPYEQYF. CDR3 DNA: TGTGCCAGTAGTACAAGGGACAGGCCTCCCTACGAGCAGTACTTC. Full variable domain (outside the CDR3, taken from reference TRBV19 and TRBJ2-7): DGGITQSPKYLFRKEGQNVTLSCEQNLNHDAMYWYRQDPGQGLRLIYYSQIVNDFQKGDIAEGYSVSREKKESFPLTVTSAQKNPTAFYLCASSTRDRPPYEQYFGPGTRLTVT.

This chain connects TRBV5-1 to TRBJ2-3; tentatively, D is TRBD1 or TRBD2 (6 bases each). This CDR3 has 16 amino acids. Germline lookup yields CDR1 SGHRS and CDR2 YFSETQ. V was trimmed by 1 base and J by 1 base, leaving 13 bases between them. For the CDR3, the DNA is TGCGCCAGCAGCTTGTACGTCGGGGGCCGCACAGATACGCAGTATTTT. This encodes CASSLYVGGRTDTQYF. The full variable domain, with the rest looked up from reference TRBV5-1 and TRBJ2-3, is KAGVTQTPRYLIKTRGQQVTLSCSPISGHRSVSWYQQTPGQGLQFLFEYFSETQRNKGNFPGRFSGRQFSNSRSEMNVSTLELGDSALYLCASSLYVGGRTDTQYFGPGTRLTVL.

This clonotype has ten or more counts. The chain links TRBV27 to TRBJ2-2; 9 bases are shared with TRBD2. Germline trimming cut 6 bases from V and 7 bases from J; bases unmatched to any gene: 12. Germline assignment: CDR1 MNHEY and CDR2 SMNVEV (reference sequence). CDR3 length equals 16 residues. The CDR3 sequence is CASRTVGGGANGELFF. The CDR3 DNA reads as TGTGCCAGCAGGACCGTTGGCGGGGGGGCAAACGGGGAGCTGTTTTTT.

This clonotype was observed at least ten times. J is TRBJ2-7 and V is TRBV7-8; D remains unclear. Germline V gene sequence: CDR1 SGHVS, CDR2 FQNEAQ. V shed 8 bases and J shed 0 bases, with 14 bases lying between them. The CDR3 has 14 amino acids. CDR3 loop: CASSPSVSSYEQYF. CDR3 DNA sequence: TGTGCCAGCTCCCCAAGTGTAAGCTCCTACGAGCAGTACTTC.

Details on this clonotype: This may be a read error: a much more frequent sequence differs by one nucleotide. The conserved phenylalanine or tryptophan normally closing the CDR3 is absent here, so this likely arose from a read error. The V call is TRBV15, the J call TRBJ1-5; TRBD1 aligns across 8 bases. The CDR3 is 14 amino acids. Germline V gene data show CDR1 as LNHNV and CDR2 as YYDKDF (reference sequence). V lost 5 bases to trimming and J lost 10 bases; unmatched junction nucleotides: 10. For the CDR3, the DNA is TGTGCCACCAGCGGACCACAGGGGGAGGGACCCCAGCATGTT. Its translation is CATSGPQGEGPQHV.

This clonotype was recorded at least ten times. The chain is built from TRBV6-2 or TRBV6-3 and TRBJ2-7; D uncertain. In germline, CDR1 is MNHEY, CDR2 SVGEGT. The CDR3 runs to 14 residues. Trimming stripped 2 bases from V and 2 bases from J, with 10 bases between. CDR3 nucleotide sequence: TGTGCCAGCAGTTACGAGCAGGCCACCTACGAGCAGTACTTC. Translated: CASSYEQATYEQYF.

This clonotype was observed many times. The V and J genes are TRBV7-2 and TRBJ1-2; D not certain. The CDR3 has 14 amino acids. Trimming shortened V by 5 bases and J by 8 bases, and 18 bases separated the two germline ends. Germline V gene lookup returns CDR1 SGHTA and CDR2 FQGNSA. The CDR3 coding sequence is TGTGCCAGCAGCCCATCCTCGGGCTTCGGGGGCTACACCTTC. Translated, it gives CASSPSSGFGGYTF.

The chain links TRBV24-1 to TRBJ2-1; 7 bases are a match to TRBD2. V gave up 5 bases and J gave up 5 bases; unmatched junction bases: 5. Germline V gives CDR1 KGHDR, CDR2 SFDVKD. CDR3 size: 14 residues. The CDR3 sequence: CATSVRERDNEQFF. CDR3 bases: TGTGCCACCAGTGTGCGGGAGCGGGACAATGAGCAGTTCTTC.

This clonotype showed up many times. The genes are TRBV10-3 and TRBJ2-5; TRBD1 aligns across 10 bases. Trimming at V came to 4 bases and at J to 4 bases, leaving 12 bases not matched to a gene. The CDR3 loop spans 17 amino acids. Germline V gene lookup returns CDR1 ENHRY and CDR2 SYGVKD. CDR3 region: CAISVGGQGRLGETQYF. The CDR3 DNA sequence: TGTGCCATCAGTGTGGGGGGACAGGGGAGGTTGGGAGAGACCCAGTACTTC.

This clonotype was seen many times. In DNA form, the CDR3 reads TGCGCCAGCCGGACAGGCGCAAGAACCGGGGAGCTGTTTTTT. As protein: CASRTGARTGELFF. The chain couples TRBV5-1 to TRBJ2-2, with 7 bases identical to TRBD1. CDR1 is SGHRS and CDR2 is YFSETQ in the germline V gene. The V and J ends lost 7 bases and 5 bases, in that order; junction bases with no gene match: 8. CDR3 length: 14 amino acids.

The sample holds many counts of this clonotype. The chain employs TRBV7-3 and TRBJ2-3; tentative D call: TRBD1 (6 bases). This CDR3 has 13 residues. Germline CDR1 SGHTA, CDR2 FQGTGA. Trimming took off 5 bases at V and 5 bases at J, with 11 bases between the two ends. CDR3 loop: CASSVGAGDTQYF. DNA for the CDR3: TGTGCCAGCAGCGTGGGGGCCGGAGATACGCAGTATTTT.

The chain has TRBV20-1 and TRBJ2-2, with TRBD1 identical over 8 bases. In germline, CDR1 is DFQATT, CDR2 SNEGSKA (reference sequence). This CDR3 spans 14 amino acids. V shed 4 bases and J 0 bases; nucleotides not matched to a gene: 1. CDR3 bases: TGCAGTGCTAAACAGGGGGCGAACACCGGGGAGCTGTTTTTT. It translates to CSAKQGANTGELFF.

J is TRBJ1-2 and V is TRBV28, with D possibly matching TRBD1 (6 bases). The V end was cut by 7 bases, the J end by 4 bases, with 16 bases between. This CDR3 contains 14 residues. Germline CDR1 is MDHEN and CDR2 is SYDVKM. The CDR3 DNA is TGTGCCAGCACCCTAGGGGGACATCTCTATGGCTACACCTTC. Protein sequence: CASTLGGHLYGYTF.

This clonotype was seen ten or more times. The chain uses TRBV10-2 and TRBJ1-2, with 10 bases matching TRBD1. Germline V lookup: CDR1 WSHSY, CDR2 SAAADI. This CDR3 is 15 amino acids long. Unmatched junction bases numbered 5, after V lost 0 bases and J lost 7 bases. The CDR3 spells CASSESSGTGVGYTF. The CDR3 DNA sequence: TGCGCCAGCAGTGAGTCCTCCGGGACAGGGGTTGGCTACACCTTC.

This clonotype was counted ten times or more. The rearrangement links TRBV20-1 to TRBJ2-5, with 7 bases fitting TRBD2. The germline V gene encodes CDR1 DFQATT and CDR2 SNEGSKA (reference sequence). The V and J ends lost 5 bases and 1 base, in that order; junction bases with no gene match: 10. This CDR3 is built from 15 residues. CDR3 residues: CSAPGGPRAQETQYF. The CDR3 DNA follows: TGCAGTGCTCCGGGGGGTCCGAGAGCCCAAGAGACCCAGTACTTC.

This clonotype was found many times. This rearrangement joins TRBV29-1 to TRBJ1-5; D gene unclear. Germline loops: CDR1 SQVTM, CDR2 ANQGSEA. Trimming cost V 6 bases and J 8 bases, with 17 bases left between them. The CDR3 has 13 residues. Here the CDR3 DNA reads TGCAGCGTCGCCGGCGGGCCTTGGGAGCCCCAGCATTTT. This sequence encodes CSVAGGPWEPQHF.

This clonotype was counted ten times or more. The V call is TRBV9, the J call TRBJ2-7; TRBD2 matches at 12 bases. V was pared by 0 bases and J by 3 bases, with 7 bases of the junction left unmatched. This CDR3 spans 17 amino acids. Germline CDR1 SGDLS, CDR2 YYNGEE. The CDR3 DNA follows: TGTGCCAGCAGCGTAGCGGCGACTAGCGGGAGTGTCTACGAGCAGTACTTC. Translation: CASSVAATSGSVYEQYF.

This clonotype came up many times. This sequence joins TRBV7-8 and TRBJ2-7; the D call may be TRBD1 or TRBD2 (5 bases each). The CDR3 runs to 12 residues. Trimming removed 4 bases at V and 5 bases at J, with 9 bases between. CDR1 and CDR2 (germline): SGHVS, FQNEAQ. CDR3 sequence (DNA): TGTGCCAGCAGCTCCGGGACCAACGAGCAGTACTTC. This gives the protein CASSSGTNEQYF.

This clonotype has just a few counts. The CDR3 is CASSLSGEPRNTIYF. CDR3 DNA sequence: TGTGCCAGTAGTCTCTCAGGCGAGCCGCGAAACACCATATATTTT. V gene TRBV19 combines with J gene TRBJ1-3; D gene unclear. The V gene's germline CDR1 is LNHDA and CDR2 SQIVND (reference sequence). V was shortened by 5 bases and J by 5 bases, with 16 bases between the two germline ends. The CDR3 covers 15 residues. Full variable domain (outside the CDR3, taken from reference TRBV19 and TRBJ1-3): DGGITQSPKYLFRKEGQNVTLSCEQNLNHDAMYWYRQDPGQGLRLIYYSQIVNDFQKGDIAEGYSVSREKKESFPLTVTSAQKNPTAFYLCASSLSGEPRNTIYFGEGSWLTVV.

This clonotype showed up many times. The chain carries TRBV2 and TRBJ1-5; unclear D gene. V was trimmed by 6 bases and J by 9 bases, leaving 12 bases between them. The germline V gene has CDR1 SNHLY and CDR2 FYNNEI. This CDR3 has 12 residues. The CDR3 here is CASRTPWGPQHF. The CDR3 DNA follows: TGTGCCAGCAGGACACCCTGGGGGCCCCAGCATTTT.

A few counts support this clonotype. The chain combines TRBV19 with TRBJ1-2; 11 bases fit TRBD1. Germline V gives CDR1 LNHDA, CDR2 SQIVND (reference sequence). Unmatched junction bases numbered 8, after V lost 5 bases and J lost 3 bases. This CDR3 contains 16 residues. The CDR3 bases are TGTGCCAGTAGTCCGGGGACAGGGGGGTCATACTATGGCTACACCTTC. Amino acids: CASSPGTGGSYYGYTF.